This TCR beta chain was sequenced during a study of T cell changes during pregnancy in multiple sclerosis. Trimming removed 5 bases from V and 2 bases from J; junction bases left unmatched: 6. The CDR3 sequence is 15 residues long. The germline V gene encodes CDR1 SEHNR and CDR2 FQNEAQ (reference sequence). Profiled with immunoSEQ multiplex PCR; TCRdb holds only in-frame clones, not every one. The data contain over 30,000 clones, approximately 90% of them singletons. The chain joins TRBV7-9 to TRBJ1-5, with TRBD1 matching 7 bases. The source is a female donor with multiple sclerosis, enrolled in a pregnancy study. Sample: CD8+ T cells from peripheral blood mononuclear cells, taken in the third trimester of pregnancy. The DNA for the CDR3 is TGTGCCAGCAGCCCCGGAACAGGGGGCAATCAGCCCCAGCATTTT. Protein sequence: CASSPGTGGNQPQHF.